This T cell receptor (beta chain) stems from a study of shared clonotypes between healthy human individuals. In the CD4+ fraction, cells were divided into CD45RA+ naive and CD45RA-negative memory subsets. TCRdb's copy holds only in-frame clones and misses some; the assay was immunoSEQ multiplex PCR. The sample contains some 1,600,000 clones, nearly 99% of which appear only once. This clone was counted between two and nine times. The identical CDR3 is also encoded by other nucleotide sequences in the sample. CDR1 SGDLS and CDR2 YYNGEE come from the germline V gene. With 0 bases removed from V and 0 bases from J, the gap between germline ends came to 6 bases. This CDR3 has 14 residues.

This receptor was identified in a man aged 30 to 45 in good health. The chain is built from TRBV9 and TRBJ1-1; the D is unclear. Sequencing input: naive CD4+ T cells sorted from blood. The subset: CD45RA+ positively selected. CDR3 in amino acids: CASSVAAMNTEAFF. CDR3 in DNA: TGTGCCAGCAGCGTAGCTGCGATGAACACTGAAGCTTTCTTT.